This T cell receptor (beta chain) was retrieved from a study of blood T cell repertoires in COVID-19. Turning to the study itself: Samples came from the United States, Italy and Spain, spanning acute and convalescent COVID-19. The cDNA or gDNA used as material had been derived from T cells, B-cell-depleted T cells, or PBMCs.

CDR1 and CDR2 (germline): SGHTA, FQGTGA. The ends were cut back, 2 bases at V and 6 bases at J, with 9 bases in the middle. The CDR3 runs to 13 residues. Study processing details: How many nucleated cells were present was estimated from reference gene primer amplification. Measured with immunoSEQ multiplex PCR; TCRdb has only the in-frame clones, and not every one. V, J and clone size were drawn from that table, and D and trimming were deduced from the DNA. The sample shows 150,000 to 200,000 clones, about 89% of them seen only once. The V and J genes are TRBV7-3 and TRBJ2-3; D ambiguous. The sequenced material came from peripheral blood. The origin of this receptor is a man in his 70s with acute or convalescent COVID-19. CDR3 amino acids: CASSLESGDTQYF. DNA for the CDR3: TGTGCCAGCAGCTTAGAATCCGGTGATACGCAGTATTTT.